This TCR beta chain was identified during a study of T cells in Graves' hyperthyroidism and ophthalmopathy. Study-level results: Among thyroid clonotypes expanded above 0.001, most also appeared in blood. Ophthalmopathy stood apart from stable hyperthyroidism in a 13 V-J model.

Patients aged 18 to 65 had newly diagnosed hyperthyroidism lasting under 2 months. This clonotype has only a few counts. The antigen is unknown. RNA transcripts served as the template for amplifying TCR beta CDR3 regions. TCR CDR3 regions were first amplified by RT-PCR with HTBI primers. TCRdb called the multiplex PCR reads again in MiXCR, with one record for every CDR3 protein. The sample shows hundreds of thousands of distinct CDR3 sequences, approximately 16% of them seen only once. The sequence derives from a woman aged 18 to 35 with Graves' hyperthyroidism. Sequencing input: blood.

In DNA form, the CDR3 reads TGTGCCACAAGGGCTGCGGGAGTTTCCTACAATGAGCAGTTCTTC. Translating gives CATRAAGVSYNEQFF. The chain has TRBV7-9 and TRBJ2-1; 7 nucleotides line up with TRBD2. J was trimmed by 1 base and V by 10 bases; bases with no gene match: 10. The CDR3 consists of 15 residues. Germline V lookup: CDR1 SEHNR, CDR2 FQNEAQ (reference sequence).